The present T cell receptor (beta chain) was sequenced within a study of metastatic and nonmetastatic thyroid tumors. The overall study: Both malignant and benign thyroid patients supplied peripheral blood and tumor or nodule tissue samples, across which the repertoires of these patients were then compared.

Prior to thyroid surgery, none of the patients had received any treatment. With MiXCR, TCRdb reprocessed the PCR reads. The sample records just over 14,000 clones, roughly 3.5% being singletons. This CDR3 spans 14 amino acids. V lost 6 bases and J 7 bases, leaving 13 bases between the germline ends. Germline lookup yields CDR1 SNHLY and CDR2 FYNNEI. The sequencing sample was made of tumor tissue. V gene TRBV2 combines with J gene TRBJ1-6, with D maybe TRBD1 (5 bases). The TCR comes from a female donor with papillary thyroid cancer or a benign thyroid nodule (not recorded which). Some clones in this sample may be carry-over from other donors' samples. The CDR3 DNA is TGTGCCAGCAGGCAAGACAGCCTAAATTCACCCCTCCACTTT. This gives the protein CASRQDSLNSPLHF.